The 6 T cell receptor beta chains below all came from one sample that was sequenced in a study of CD8 T cells in Susac syndrome. A quantity of roughly 0.5 to 1 ug RNA underwent reverse transcription using random hexamers. TCRdb used MiXCR to reprocess the immunoSEQ multiplex PCR reads, holding one entry per CDR3 protein. The table lists around 200,000 distinct CDR3 sequences, roughly 90% of them singletons, with roughly 0.13% in the top ten. Sequenced material: CD8+ T cells from PBMCs. These receptors originate from a human donor with multiple sclerosis.

The V and J genes are TRBV29-1 and TRBJ2-7; tentative D call: TRBD1 (6 bases). V was cut by 5 bases and J by 5 bases, with 10 bases left in between. Germline loops: CDR1 SQVTM, CDR2 ANQGSEA. This CDR3 has 11 amino acids. In DNA form, the CDR3 reads TGCAGCGTTCTACAGGGCCACGAGCAGTACTTC. This codes for CSVLQGHEQYF.

The chain links TRBV3-1 to TRBJ2-3; 10 bases map to TRBD2. The CDR3 is made up of 16 amino acids. V lost 1 base, J lost 7 bases, and 8 bases stayed unmatched. Per the germline V gene, CDR1 is LGHDT and CDR2 is YNNKEL (reference sequence). The CDR3 region is CASSQGGLAGANTQYF. In nucleotides, the CDR3 is TGTGCCAGCAGCCAAGGAGGGCTAGCGGGGGCGAATACGCAGTATTTT.

The chain recombines TRBV19 with TRBJ2-7; 7 nucleotides align to TRBD2. The ends lost 3 bases at V and 6 bases at J; junction bases unmatched: 8. CDR3 length equals 14 residues. CDR1 is LNHDA, CDR2 SQIVND, per germline (reference sequence). For the CDR3, the DNA is TGTGCCAGTAGTATTGGGGGAGGGCGGCGCGAGCAGTACTTC. Translating it yields CASSIGGGRREQYF.

The gene calls are TRBV6-6 and TRBJ2-7; the match to TRBD2 covers 7 bases. V lost 5 bases, J lost 0 bases, and 4 bases stayed unmatched. The CDR3 runs 14 residues. From germline, CDR1 is MNHNY and CDR2 SVGAGI (reference sequence). The DNA for the CDR3 is TGTGCCAGCAGTCGAGCGGGGTCCTCCTACGAGCAGTACTTC. Its translation is CASSRAGSSYEQYF.

V is TRBV15 and J is TRBJ1-4; no firm D call. Germline CDR1 LNHNV, CDR2 YYDKDF (reference sequence). The CDR3 is made up of 15 amino acids. The V end lost 3 bases, the J end lost 7 bases, and 15 bases lay between the germline ends. The CDR3, as DNA: TGTGCCACCAGCAGTACACCGCGAGGAGGTGAAAAACTGTTTTTT. It specifies CATSSTPRGGEKLFF.

V is TRBV6-5 and J is TRBJ2-7, with TRBD2 matching over 8 bases. The ends lost 7 bases at V and 2 bases at J; junction bases unmatched: 7. The CDR3 covers 14 residues. Germline CDR1 MNHEY, CDR2 SVGAGI. In nucleotides, the CDR3 is TGTGCCAGCAAACAGCGGGAGTCACCCTACGAGCAGTACTTC. Its translation: CASKQRESPYEQYF.